Here is one T cell receptor (beta chain) with its context. Its antigen remains unidentified. This CDR3 region has 13 residues. V gave up 11 bases and J gave up 3 bases; unmatched junction bases: 10. Germline V gene sequence: CDR1 MDHEN, CDR2 SYDVKM. This sample stems from a study of cytomegalovirus exposure and HLA in healthy donors. The wider study: The same platform as the approximately 660 first-cohort repertoires was used for the 120 validation repertoires, a later analysis reported.

Findings and caveats of the study: Some TCR beta chains (roughly 160 of them) were listed as cytomegalovirus-associated.

The method was immunoSEQ multiplex PCR; TCRdb's version includes in-frame clones alone and lacks a portion of them. The table includes about 150,000 clones, 85% to 90% detected once. Sequenced sample: PBMCs. The clonotype comes from a human donor in good health. This chain joins TRBV28 and TRBJ2-7; the match to TRBD1 covers 7 bases. The CDR3 loop is CAAQRAGGYEQYF. The CDR3 DNA is TGTGCCGCCCAGAGGGCAGGGGGCTACGAGCAGTACTTC.